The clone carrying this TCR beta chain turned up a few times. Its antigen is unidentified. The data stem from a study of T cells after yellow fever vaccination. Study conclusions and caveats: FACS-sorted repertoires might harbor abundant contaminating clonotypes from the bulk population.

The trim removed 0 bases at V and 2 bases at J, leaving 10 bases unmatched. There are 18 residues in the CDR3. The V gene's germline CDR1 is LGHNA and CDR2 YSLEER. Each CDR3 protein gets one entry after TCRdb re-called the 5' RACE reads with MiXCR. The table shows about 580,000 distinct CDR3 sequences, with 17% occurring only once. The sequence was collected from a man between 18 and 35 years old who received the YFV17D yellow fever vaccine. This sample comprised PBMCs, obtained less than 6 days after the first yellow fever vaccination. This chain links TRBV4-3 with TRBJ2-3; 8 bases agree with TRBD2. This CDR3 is CASSQEIGPRGVTDTQYF. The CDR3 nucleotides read TGCGCCAGCAGCCAAGAGATTGGTCCGCGGGGGGTCACAGATACGCAGTATTTT.